The 9 T cell receptor beta chains below were found in one sample sequenced in a study of T cell responses to AZD1222 COVID-19 vaccine. The method was immunoSEQ multiplex PCR; TCRdb's version includes in-frame clones alone and lacks a portion of them. Of more than 250,000 clones listed, just over 90% were seen once; the top ten hold around 0.5%. This material consisted of peripheral blood, taken on day 0 of AZD1222 vaccination. These receptors all come from an adult in good health.

In its sample, this clone was seen once. V and J are TRBV28 and TRBJ1-6; no reliable D call. The CDR3 sequence is 14 residues long. Germline CDR1 MDHEN, CDR2 SYDVKM. V lost 4 bases, J lost 8 bases, and 12 bases lay in between. The chain's CDR3 is CASSSVFPDSPLHF. Written as DNA, the CDR3 is TGTGCCAGCAGTTCCGTTTTTCCCGATTCACCCCTCCACTTT.

This sequence joins TRBV2 and TRBJ2-3, with D maybe TRBD1 (6 bases). Trimming took off 4 bases at V and 1 base at J, with 6 bases between the two ends. The CDR3 length is 13 residues. Germline assignment: CDR1 SNHLY and CDR2 FYNNEI. The CDR3 here is CASSGTGTDTQYF. Here the CDR3 DNA reads TGTGCCAGCAGTGGGACAGGCACAGATACGCAGTATTTT.

V and J are TRBV5-4 and TRBJ1-2; TRBD1 matches 9 bases. Per germline, CDR1 SGHNT and CDR2 YYREEE (reference sequence). CDR3 length equals 13 residues. V was pared by 5 bases and J by 7 bases, with 6 bases of the junction left unmatched. CDR3 coding DNA: TGTGCCAGCAGGGCTACAGGGGGCTTTGGCTACACCTTC. Residues: CASRATGGFGYTF. The full variable domain, completed using reference TRBV5-4 and TRBJ1-2, is ETGVTQSPTHLIKTRGQQVTLRCSSQSGHNTVSWYQQALGQGPQFIFQYYREEENGRGNFPPRFSGLQFPNYSSELNVNALELDDSALYLCASRATGGFGYTFGSGTRLTVV.

The chain couples TRBV21-1 to TRBJ2-7; TRBD2, the table's D call, was not compared with the DNA. TRBV21-1 is a recognized pseudogene. The length of the CDR3 is 13 residues. The CDR3 nucleotides read TGTGCCAGCAGCAAAGCGTCCCGCTACGAGCAGTACTTC. Residues: CASSKASRYEQYF.

The gene calls are TRBV10-3 and TRBJ1-5, with D perhaps matching TRBD1 (5 bases). CDR3 length equals 17 residues. Trimming pared 0 bases from V and 1 base from J, leaving 13 bases between. CDR1 is ENHRY and CDR2 is SYGVKD in the germline V gene. CDR3 region: CAISESGQGRSNQPQHF. The CDR3 nucleotides read TGTGCCATCAGTGAGTCGGGGCAGGGAAGAAGCAATCAGCCCCAGCATTTT.

This rearrangement joins TRBV6-5 to TRBJ2-5; the match to TRBD2 covers 11 bases. Trimming at V came to 4 bases and at J to 4 bases, leaving 8 bases not matched to a gene. The CDR3 loop spans 16 amino acids. CDR1 MNHEY and CDR2 SVGAGI come from the germline V gene. CDR3 DNA sequence: TGTGCCAGCAGTTTTCAACTAGCGGGAGATAGAGAGACCCAGTACTTC. It codes for CASSFQLAGDRETQYF.

The rearrangement uses TRBV5-1 and TRBJ1-1, with D unresolved. This CDR3 region has 13 residues. Germline V CDR1 and CDR2: SGHRS, YFSETQ. Trimming removed 4 bases at V and 4 bases at J, with 11 bases between. The chain's CDR3 is CASSPAGGTEAFF. The DNA of the CDR3 is TGCGCCAGCAGCCCCGCCGGCGGCACTGAAGCTTTCTTT.

The genes are TRBV6-2 or TRBV6-3 and TRBJ1-2, with D hard to call. The CDR3 runs 12 residues. Trimming removed 6 bases at V and 4 bases at J, with 9 bases between. Germline CDR1 reads MNHEY; CDR2 reads SVGEGT. The CDR3 region has the DNA TGTGCCAGCAGCACCGGGATCTATGGCTACACCTTC. Its protein product is CASSTGIYGYTF.

The chain joins TRBV10-3 to TRBJ2-5; TRBD1 is a possible D gene (6 bases). The germline CDR1 and CDR2 sequences are ENHRY and SYGVKD. The CDR3 spans 12 residues. V shed 10 bases and J shed 2 bases, with 11 bases lying between them. CDR3 coding DNA: TGTGCCACGAGGACAGCACAAGAGACCCAGTACTTC. It specifies CATRTAQETQYF.